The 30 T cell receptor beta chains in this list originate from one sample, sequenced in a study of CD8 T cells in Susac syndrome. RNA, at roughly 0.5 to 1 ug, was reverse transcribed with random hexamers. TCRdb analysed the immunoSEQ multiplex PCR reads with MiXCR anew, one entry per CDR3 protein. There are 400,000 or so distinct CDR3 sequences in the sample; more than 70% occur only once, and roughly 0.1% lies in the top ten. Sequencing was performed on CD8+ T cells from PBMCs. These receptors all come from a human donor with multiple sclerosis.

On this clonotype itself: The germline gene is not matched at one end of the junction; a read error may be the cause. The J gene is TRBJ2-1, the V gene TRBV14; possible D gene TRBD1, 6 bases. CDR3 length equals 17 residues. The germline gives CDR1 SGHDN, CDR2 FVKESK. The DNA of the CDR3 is TGTGCCAGCAGCCAAGAAAACAGGGAAGGCTCCTACAATGAACAGTTCTTC. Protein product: CASSQENREGSYNEQFF.

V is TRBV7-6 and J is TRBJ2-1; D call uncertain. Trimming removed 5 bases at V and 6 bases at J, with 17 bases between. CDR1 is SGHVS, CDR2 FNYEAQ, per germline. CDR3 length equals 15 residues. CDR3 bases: TGTGCCAGCAGCCCGTCCGCAGCGCGCGCCAATGAGCAGTTCTTC. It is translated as CASSPSAARANEQFF. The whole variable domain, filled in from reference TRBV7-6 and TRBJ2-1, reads GAGVSQSPRYKVTKRGQDVALRCDPISGHVSLYWYRQALGQGPEFLTYFNYEAQQDKSGLPNDRFSAERPEGSISTLTIQRTEQRDSAMYRCASSPSAARANEQFFGPGTRLTVL.

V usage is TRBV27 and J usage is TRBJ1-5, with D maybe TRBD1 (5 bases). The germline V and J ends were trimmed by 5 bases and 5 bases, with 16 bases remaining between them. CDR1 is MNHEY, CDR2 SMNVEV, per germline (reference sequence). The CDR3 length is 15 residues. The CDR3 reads CASSGTHLPHQPQHF. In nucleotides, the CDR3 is TGTGCCAGCAGTGGGACCCATCTCCCCCATCAGCCCCAGCATTTT.

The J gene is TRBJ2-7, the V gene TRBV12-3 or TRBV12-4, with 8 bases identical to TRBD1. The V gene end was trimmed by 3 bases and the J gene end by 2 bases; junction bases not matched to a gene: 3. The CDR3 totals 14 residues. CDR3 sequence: CASSFRGRAYEQYF. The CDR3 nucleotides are TGTGCCAGCAGTTTCAGGGGGCGCGCCTACGAGCAGTACTTC.

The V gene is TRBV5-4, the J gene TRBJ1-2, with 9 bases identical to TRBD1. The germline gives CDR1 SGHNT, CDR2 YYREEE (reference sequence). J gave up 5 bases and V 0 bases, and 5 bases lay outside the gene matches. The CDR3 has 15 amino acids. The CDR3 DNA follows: TGTGCCAGCAGCTTGGGGGACAGGGTAGTTTATGGCTACACCTTC. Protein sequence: CASSLGDRVVYGYTF. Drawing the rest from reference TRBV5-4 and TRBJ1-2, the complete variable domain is ETGVTQSPTHLIKTRGQQVTLRCSSQSGHNTVSWYQQALGQGPQFIFQYYREEENGRGNFPPRFSGLQFPNYSSELNVNALELDDSALYLCASSLGDRVVYGYTFGSGTRLTVV.

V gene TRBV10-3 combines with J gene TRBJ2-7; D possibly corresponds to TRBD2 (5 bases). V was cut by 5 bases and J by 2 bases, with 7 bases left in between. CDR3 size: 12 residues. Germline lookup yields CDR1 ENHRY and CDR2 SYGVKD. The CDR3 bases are TGTGCCATCAGTACGGGAACCTACGAGCAGTACTTC. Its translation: CAISTGTYEQYF.

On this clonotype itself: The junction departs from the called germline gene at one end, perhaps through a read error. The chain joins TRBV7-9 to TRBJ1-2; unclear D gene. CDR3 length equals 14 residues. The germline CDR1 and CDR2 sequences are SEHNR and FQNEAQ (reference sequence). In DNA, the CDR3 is TGTGCCAGCAGCTTAGTCTTGGGGATCCCAACTTTGGCTTTC. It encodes CASSLVLGIPTLAF. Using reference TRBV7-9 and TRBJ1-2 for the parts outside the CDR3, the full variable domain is DTGVSQNPRHKITKRGQNVTFRCDPISEHNRLYWYRQTLGQGPEFLTYFQNEAQLEKSRLLSDRFSAERPKGSFSTLEIQRTEQGDSAMYLCASSLVLGIPTLAFGSGTRLTVV.

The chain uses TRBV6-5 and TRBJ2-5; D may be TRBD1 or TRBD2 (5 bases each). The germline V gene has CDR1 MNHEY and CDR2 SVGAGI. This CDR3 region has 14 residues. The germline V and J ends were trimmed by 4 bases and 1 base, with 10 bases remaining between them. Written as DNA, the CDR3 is TGTGCCAGCAGTTCCCGTGGGGGCCAAGAGACCCAGTACTTC. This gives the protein CASSSRGGQETQYF.

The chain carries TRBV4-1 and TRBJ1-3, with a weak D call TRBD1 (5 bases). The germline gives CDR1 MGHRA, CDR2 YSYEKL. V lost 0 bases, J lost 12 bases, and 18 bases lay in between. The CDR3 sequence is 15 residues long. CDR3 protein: CASSQDPRDARGIYF. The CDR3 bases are TGCGCCAGCAGCCAAGACCCCCGGGACGCCCGAGGCATATATTTT.

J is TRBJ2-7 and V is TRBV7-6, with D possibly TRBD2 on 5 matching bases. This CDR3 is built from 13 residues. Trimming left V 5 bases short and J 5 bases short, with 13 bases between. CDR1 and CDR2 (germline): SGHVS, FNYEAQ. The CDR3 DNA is TGTGCCAGCAGCCCCGGACTGAGCCACGAGCAGTACTTC. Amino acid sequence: CASSPGLSHEQYF.

CDR3 nucleotide sequence: TGTGCCAGCAGTTCGGGTACAAATAATTCACCCCTCCACTTT. It yields the protein CASSSGTNNSPLHF. This chain joins TRBV27 and TRBJ1-6; D unresolved. The CDR3 spans 14 residues. The V gene's germline CDR1 is MNHEY and CDR2 SMNVEV (reference sequence). Trimming stripped 4 bases from V and 5 bases from J, with 9 bases between.

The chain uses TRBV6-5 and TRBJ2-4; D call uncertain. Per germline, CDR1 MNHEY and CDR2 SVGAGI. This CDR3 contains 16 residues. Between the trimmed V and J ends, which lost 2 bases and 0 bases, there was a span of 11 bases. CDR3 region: CASSYGPVLAKNIQYF. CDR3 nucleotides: TGTGCCAGCAGTTACGGGCCAGTTCTAGCCAAAAACATTCAGTACTTC.

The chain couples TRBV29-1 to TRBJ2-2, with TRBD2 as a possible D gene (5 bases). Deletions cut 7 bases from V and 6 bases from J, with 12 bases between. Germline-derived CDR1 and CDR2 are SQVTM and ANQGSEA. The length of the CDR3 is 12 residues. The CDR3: CSAERAPGELFF. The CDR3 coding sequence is TGCAGCGCCGAGAGGGCGCCCGGGGAGCTGTTTTTT.

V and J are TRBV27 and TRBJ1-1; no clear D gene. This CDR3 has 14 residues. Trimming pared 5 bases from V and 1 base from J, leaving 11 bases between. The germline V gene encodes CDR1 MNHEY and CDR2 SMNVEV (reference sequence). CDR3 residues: CASSPLRGNTEAFF. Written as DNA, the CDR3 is TGTGCCAGCAGTCCTCTTCGGGGGAACACTGAAGCTTTCTTT.

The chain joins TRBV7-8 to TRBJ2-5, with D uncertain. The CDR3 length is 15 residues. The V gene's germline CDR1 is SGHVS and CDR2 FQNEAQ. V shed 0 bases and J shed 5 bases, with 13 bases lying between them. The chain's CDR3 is CASSLARQPGETQYF. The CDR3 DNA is TGTGCCAGCAGCTTAGCTCGTCAGCCTGGGGAGACCCAGTACTTC.

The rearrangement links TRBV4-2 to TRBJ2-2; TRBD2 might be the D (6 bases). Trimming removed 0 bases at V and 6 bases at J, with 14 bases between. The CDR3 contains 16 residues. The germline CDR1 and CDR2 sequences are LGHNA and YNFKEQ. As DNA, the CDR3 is TGTGCCAGCAGCCAAGATCCCCCGGGAGCGGCCGGGGAGCTGTTTTTT. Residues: CASSQDPPGAAGELFF.

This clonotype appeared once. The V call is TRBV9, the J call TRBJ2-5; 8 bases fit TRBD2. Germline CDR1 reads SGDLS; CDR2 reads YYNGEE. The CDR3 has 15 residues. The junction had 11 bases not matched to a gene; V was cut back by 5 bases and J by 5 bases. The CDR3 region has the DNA TGTGCCAGCAGTGCCCCGGGGGGGATAAGCGAGACCCAGTACTTC. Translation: CASSAPGGISETQYF.

CDR3 amino acids: CASSPTSGAYNEQFF. In DNA form, the CDR3 reads TGTGCCAGCTCACCAACTAGCGGGGCCTACAATGAGCAGTTCTTC. This chain uses TRBV18 with TRBJ2-1; 10 positions agree with TRBD2. With V trimmed by 2 bases and J by 2 bases, 0 bases remained unmatched. Germline-derived CDR1 and CDR2 are KGHSH and LQKENI. The length of the CDR3 is 15 residues.

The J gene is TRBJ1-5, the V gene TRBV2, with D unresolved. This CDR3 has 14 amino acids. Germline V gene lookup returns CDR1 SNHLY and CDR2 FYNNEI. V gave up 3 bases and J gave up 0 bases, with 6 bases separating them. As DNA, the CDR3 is TGTGCCAGCAGTGACGGCTATAGCAATCAGCCCCAGCATTTT. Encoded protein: CASSDGYSNQPQHF.

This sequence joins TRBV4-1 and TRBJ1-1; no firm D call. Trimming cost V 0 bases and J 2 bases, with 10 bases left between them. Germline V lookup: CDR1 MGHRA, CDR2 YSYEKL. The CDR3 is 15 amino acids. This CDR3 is CASSQEEQSNTEAFF. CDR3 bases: TGCGCCAGCAGCCAAGAAGAACAGAGTAACACTGAAGCTTTCTTT.

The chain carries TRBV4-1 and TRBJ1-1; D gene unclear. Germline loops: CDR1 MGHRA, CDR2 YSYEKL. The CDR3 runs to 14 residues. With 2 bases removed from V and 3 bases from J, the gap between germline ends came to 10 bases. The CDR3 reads CASSQPSSYTEAFF. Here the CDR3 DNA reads TGCGCCAGCAGCCAACCCAGCTCATACACTGAAGCTTTCTTT.

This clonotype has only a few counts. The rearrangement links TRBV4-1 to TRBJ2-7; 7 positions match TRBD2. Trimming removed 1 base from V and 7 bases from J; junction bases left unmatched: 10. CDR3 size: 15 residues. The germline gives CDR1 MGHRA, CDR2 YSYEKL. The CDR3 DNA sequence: TGCGCCAGCAGCCAAGTTTGGCAGGCGGGAGAGGAGCAGTACTTC. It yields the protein CASSQVWQAGEEQYF.

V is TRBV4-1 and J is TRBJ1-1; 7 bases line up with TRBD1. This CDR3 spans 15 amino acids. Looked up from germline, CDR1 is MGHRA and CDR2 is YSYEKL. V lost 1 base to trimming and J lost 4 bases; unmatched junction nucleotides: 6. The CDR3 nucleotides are TGCGCCAGCAGCCAAGTGTGGGACAGTGGCACTGAAGCTTTCTTT. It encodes CASSQVWDSGTEAFF.

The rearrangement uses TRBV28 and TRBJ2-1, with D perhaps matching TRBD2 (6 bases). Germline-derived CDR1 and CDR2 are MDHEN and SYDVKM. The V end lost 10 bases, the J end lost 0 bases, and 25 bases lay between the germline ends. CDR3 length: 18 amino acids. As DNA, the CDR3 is TGTGCCACACATCTCGGAGGGTTTAGTGAAGGCTCCTACAATGAGCAGTTCTTC. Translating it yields CATHLGGFSEGSYNEQFF.

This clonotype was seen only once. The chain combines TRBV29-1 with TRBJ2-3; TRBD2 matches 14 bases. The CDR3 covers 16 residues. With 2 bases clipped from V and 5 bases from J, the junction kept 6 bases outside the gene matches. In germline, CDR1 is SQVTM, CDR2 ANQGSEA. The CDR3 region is CSVERTSGRLGDTQYF. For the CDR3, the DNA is TGCAGCGTTGAAAGGACTAGCGGGAGGTTGGGAGATACGCAGTATTTT.

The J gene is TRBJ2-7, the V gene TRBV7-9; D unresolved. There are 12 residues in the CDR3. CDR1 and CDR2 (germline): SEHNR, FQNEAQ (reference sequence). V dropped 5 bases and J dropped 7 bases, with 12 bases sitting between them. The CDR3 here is CASSPNPREQYF. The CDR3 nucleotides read TGTGCCAGCAGCCCAAATCCCAGGGAGCAGTACTTC.

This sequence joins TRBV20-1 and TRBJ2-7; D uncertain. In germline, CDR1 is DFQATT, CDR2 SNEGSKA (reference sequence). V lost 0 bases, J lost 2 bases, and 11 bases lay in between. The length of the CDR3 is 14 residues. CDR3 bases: TGCAGTGCTAGAGAAAATGCGGTTCCCTACGAGCAGTACTTC. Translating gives CSARENAVPYEQYF.

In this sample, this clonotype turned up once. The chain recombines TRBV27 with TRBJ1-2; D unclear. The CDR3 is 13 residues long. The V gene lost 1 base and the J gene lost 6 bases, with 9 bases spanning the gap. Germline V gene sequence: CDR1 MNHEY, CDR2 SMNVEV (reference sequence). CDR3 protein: CASSLWGQDGYTF. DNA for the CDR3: TGTGCCAGCAGTTTATGGGGTCAGGATGGCTACACCTTC.

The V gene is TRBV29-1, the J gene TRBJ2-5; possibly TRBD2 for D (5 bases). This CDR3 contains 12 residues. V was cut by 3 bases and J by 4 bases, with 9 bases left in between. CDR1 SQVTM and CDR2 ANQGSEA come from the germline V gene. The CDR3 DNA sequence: TGCAGCGTTGACCGGACTTCAGAGACCCAGTACTTC. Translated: CSVDRTSETQYF.

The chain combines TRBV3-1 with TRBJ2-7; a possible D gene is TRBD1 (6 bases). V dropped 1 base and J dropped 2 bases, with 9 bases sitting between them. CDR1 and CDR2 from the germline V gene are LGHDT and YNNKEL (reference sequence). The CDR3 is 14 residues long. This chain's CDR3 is CASSQGGLTYEQYF. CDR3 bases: TGTGCCAGCAGCCAAGGGGGGCTCACCTACGAGCAGTACTTC.